This entry is about one T cell receptor beta chain. The table came from immunoSEQ multiplex PCR; TCRdb's copy has only in-frame clones and leaves some out. The sample carries 110,000 or so clones, about nine tenths recorded once. This sample stems from a study of T cells after somatic rescue of genetic block. V lost 0 bases and J 0 bases, leaving 7 bases between the germline ends. The CDR3 loop spans 14 amino acids. Looked up from germline, CDR1 is SGHRS and CDR2 is YFSETQ. The TCR comes from a woman aged 18-30 years. The rearrangement joins TRBV5-1 to TRBJ2-7, with D unresolved. Sequenced: peripheral blood mononuclear cells (PBMCs). The CDR3: CASSLGPVSYEQYF. In nucleotides, the CDR3 is TGCGCCAGCAGCTTGGGCCCCGTCTCCTACGAGCAGTACTTC.